Shown below are 8 T cell receptor beta chains from a single sample sequenced in a study of T-cell memory formation after mild COVID-19. In TCRdb, the 5' RACE reads were re-called with MiXCR into one record per CDR3 protein. The repertoire holds roughly 130,000 distinct CDR3 sequences, with roughly 6% as singletons. Sequencing was done on a sample of PBMCs or a T cell subset sorted from them (not recorded which). These TCRs come from an adult woman who had mild COVID-19 (a few samples of this study predate the infection). Cell type and time point are not known.

V is TRBV4-2 and J is TRBJ2-7, with D unresolved. Germline CDR1 and CDR2: LGHNA and YNFKEQ. V was trimmed by 0 bases and J by 0 bases, leaving 9 bases between them. The CDR3 is 15 residues long. The CDR3 loop reads CASSQDSFISYEQYF. In nucleotides, the CDR3 is TGTGCCAGCAGCCAAGACTCCTTCATCTCCTACGAGCAGTACTTC.

This clonotype appeared a few times. J is TRBJ2-3 and V is TRBV20-1, with a weak D call TRBD1 (6 bases). This CDR3 comprises 15 residues. Trimming took 5 bases from V and 4 from J, leaving 19 bases between them. Germline CDR1 DFQATT, CDR2 SNEGSKA (reference sequence). In nucleotides, the CDR3 is TGCAGTGCTTCTACAACAGGGTCCCTATCAGATACGCAGTATTTT. It specifies CSASTTGSLSDTQYF.

V usage is TRBV5-1 and J usage is TRBJ2-7; D remains unclear. CDR3 length equals 13 residues. V was pared by 4 bases and J by 2 bases, with 10 bases between. Per the germline V gene, CDR1 is SGHRS and CDR2 is YFSETQ. The CDR3 DNA is TGCGCCAGCAGCCTCCCTTCTACCTACGAGCAGTACTTC. It is translated as CASSLPSTYEQYF.

This clonotype was seen ten or more times. The chain has TRBV29-1 and TRBJ2-2, with 8 positions matching TRBD1. CDR3 length: 16 amino acids. Germline V gene lookup returns CDR1 SQVTM and CDR2 ANQGSEA. J gave up 5 bases and V 4 bases, and 12 bases lay outside the gene matches. This CDR3 is CSVGIVGQGGTGELFF. The CDR3 nucleotides are TGCAGCGTTGGTATCGTCGGACAGGGTGGTACCGGGGAGCTGTTTTTT.

The genes are TRBV5-6 and TRBJ2-7, with 8 bases that match TRBD1. Germline CDR1 is SGHDT and CDR2 is YYEEEE. V lost 3 bases to trimming and J lost 3 bases; unmatched junction nucleotides: 5. CDR3 length equals 14 residues. CDR3 coding DNA: TGTGCCAGCAGCTCCCAGGGGACAGGCTACGAGCAGTACTTC. This translates into CASSSQGTGYEQYF.

This clonotype was seen repeatedly, ten times or more. This rearrangement joins TRBV4-1 to TRBJ1-1; perhaps TRBD1 as D (5 bases). The germline V gene encodes CDR1 MGHRA and CDR2 YSYEKL. This CDR3 comprises 17 residues. V gave up 2 bases and J gave up 4 bases, with 20 bases separating them. The chain's CDR3 is CASSQPARAAGRTEAFF. DNA for the CDR3: TGCGCCAGCAGCCAACCAGCGCGCGCGGCAGGGCGCACTGAAGCTTTCTTT.

This clonotype was picked up a small number of times. The chain combines TRBV12-3 or TRBV12-4 with TRBJ1-4, with 7 bases fitting TRBD1. The CDR3 is 16 amino acids. The V segment lost 6 bases and the J segment 3 bases; nucleotides outside the gene matches: 10. For the CDR3, the DNA is TGTGCCAGCAGAGACAGGGATTCCGCAGCTAATGAAAAACTGTTTTTT. The encoded protein is CASRDRDSAANEKLFF.

The chain uses TRBV12-3 or TRBV12-4 and TRBJ1-5; D not certain. The CDR3 has 12 amino acids. The V end was cut by 1 base, the J end by 7 bases, with 5 bases between. The CDR3 coding sequence is TGTGCCAGCAGTTTAGATGGCCAGCCCCAGCATTTT. The encoded protein is CASSLDGQPQHF.